This T cell receptor (beta chain) was identified during a study of T-cell reconstitution after alpha-beta-depleted transplantation in children. As it was prepared, the TCRbeta library received unique molecular identifiers. TCRdb used MiXCR to reprocess the PCR reads, holding one entry per CDR3 protein. The repertoire has about 610,000 distinct CDR3 sequences, roughly 10% of them found once; the top ten carry around 4%. The source of this sequence is a human donor who donated a stem cell graft to a child with acute myeloid leukemia. The starting material was PBMCs from the stem cell graft donor, obtained from the stem cell graft.

CDR3 in DNA: TGTGCCAGCAGCCCCCCGGGACGGACGAACACCGGGGAGCTGTTTTTT. Its translation is CASSPPGRTNTGELFF. The V and J genes are TRBV11-2 and TRBJ2-2; D is tentatively TRBD1 or TRBD2 (5 bases each). The germline V gene has CDR1 SGHAT and CDR2 FQNNGV. The CDR3 is 16 amino acids. V was clipped by 5 bases and J by 0 bases, with 13 bases between them.